A selection of T cell receptor beta chains follows, all from one sample in a study of graft-versus-host responses after intestinal transplantation. Clones were sequenced by immunoSEQ multiplex PCR, and TCRdb holds only the in-frame ones, with some missing. The sample contains about 12,000 clones, 70% to 75% of which appear only once. Sample: ileum tissue, taken around 150 days after intestinal transplantation. The origin of the receptors is a human patient who received an intestinal transplant, so some T cells may come from the graft donor. The CDR3 runs from the conserved cysteine through the conserved F or W. Each record gives: J gene, V gene, D gene, clone size, CDR3 DNA, CDR3 protein. D genes are given only for firm matches. A row's size may be missing; if present it is once, few, many or a size class.

j_call: TRBJ2-3; v_call: TRBV29-1; d_call: TRBD2; clone_size: .; cdr3_nt: TGCAGCGTTCAGGGAGCGCGGGAGGGAGATACGCAGTATTTT; cdr3_aa: CSVQGAREGDTQYF
j_call: TRBJ2-1; v_call: TRBV27; d_call: .; clone_size: once; cdr3_nt: TGTGCCAGCAGTTTATCGATAAACGGGGGGCGTGAGCAGTTCTTC; cdr3_aa: CASSLSINGGREQFF
j_call: TRBJ2-1; v_call: TRBV29-1; d_call: TRBD1; clone_size: .; cdr3_nt: TGCAGCGCAGGTTCCGGGGACAGTGAGCAGTTCTTC; cdr3_aa: CSAGSGDSEQFF
j_call: TRBJ2-3; v_call: TRBV7-9; d_call: .; clone_size: .; cdr3_nt: TGTGCCAGCAGCTCACAATCAGGAGATACGCAGTATTTT; cdr3_aa: CASSSQSGDTQYF
j_call: TRBJ2-3; v_call: TRBV11-2; d_call: TRBD1; clone_size: .; cdr3_nt: TGTGCCAGCACAGGGGACAGGGGGCGAGATACGCAGTATTTT; cdr3_aa: CASTGDRGRDTQYF
j_call: TRBJ1-5; v_call: TRBV28; d_call: .; clone_size: .; cdr3_nt: TGTGCCAGCAGTTTATTGGCTAGCAATCAGCCCCAGCATTTT; cdr3_aa: CASSLLASNQPQHF
j_call: TRBJ2-3; v_call: TRBV7-8; d_call: .; clone_size: .; cdr3_nt: TGTGCCAGCAGAGGCGGAGATACGCAGTATTTT; cdr3_aa: CASRGGDTQYF
j_call: TRBJ1-5; v_call: TRBV27; d_call: .; clone_size: .; cdr3_nt: TGTGCCAGCATTACCTACATGGGGGCAGGCCGTCAGCCCCAGCATTTT; cdr3_aa: CASITYMGAGRQPQHF
j_call: TRBJ2-7; v_call: TRBV7-6; d_call: .; clone_size: once; cdr3_nt: TGTGCCAGCAGCCCTCATGCCCCCCGACTGACCTCCTACGAGCAGTACTTC; cdr3_aa: CASSPHAPRLTSYEQYF
j_call: TRBJ1-2; v_call: TRBV6-1; d_call: .; clone_size: .; cdr3_nt: TGTGCCAGCAGTGAAGGAACTGGAGCTAACTATGGCTACACCTTC; cdr3_aa: CASSEGTGANYGYTF
j_call: TRBJ1-5; v_call: TRBV4-2; d_call: TRBD1; clone_size: .; cdr3_nt: TGTGCCAGCAGCCCCCGGACAGGGCTGGTCCGGCCCCAGCATTTT; cdr3_aa: CASSPRTGLVRPQHF
j_call: TRBJ2-7; v_call: TRBV2; d_call: .; clone_size: .; cdr3_nt: TGTGCCACCCGAGGGACACAGAACTACGAGCAGTACTTC; cdr3_aa: CATRGTQNYEQYF
j_call: TRBJ2-1; v_call: TRBV11-3; d_call: TRBD1; clone_size: .; cdr3_nt: TGTGCCAGCAGATTAACTCAGGGGGCAATCAATGAGCAGTTCTTC; cdr3_aa: CASRLTQGAINEQFF
j_call: TRBJ2-1; v_call: TRBV5-1; d_call: TRBD2; clone_size: .; cdr3_nt: TGCGCCAGCAGCTTCCCCGGACTAGTGTTCAATGAGCAGTTCTTC; cdr3_aa: CASSFPGLVFNEQFF
j_call: TRBJ1-4; v_call: TRBV6-6; d_call: .; clone_size: once; cdr3_nt: TGTGCCAGCAGTTCCCCGGGGGCAACTAATGAAAAACTGTTTTTT; cdr3_aa: CASSSPGATNEKLFF
j_call: TRBJ1-2; v_call: TRBV6-1; d_call: .; clone_size: .; cdr3_nt: TGTGCCAGCAGTGTGGGGCCGGGGGGCAGCTATGGCTACACCTTC; cdr3_aa: CASSVGPGGSYGYTF
j_call: TRBJ2-6; v_call: TRBV9; d_call: TRBD1; clone_size: .; cdr3_nt: TGTGCCAGCAGCTCACTCCGGGACAGACACTCTGGGGCCAACGTCCTGACTTTC; cdr3_aa: CASSSLRDRHSGANVLTF
j_call: TRBJ1-1; v_call: TRBV5-6; d_call: TRBD1; clone_size: few; cdr3_nt: TGTGCCAGCAGCTGGGACAGGGGAATGAACACTGAAGCTTTCTTT; cdr3_aa: CASSWDRGMNTEAFF
j_call: TRBJ1-5; v_call: TRBV27; d_call: .; clone_size: .; cdr3_nt: TGTGCCAGCAGTTTAAATCAGGGGTTACAGCCCCAGCATTTT; cdr3_aa: CASSLNQGLQPQHF
j_call: TRBJ2-1; v_call: TRBV27; d_call: .; clone_size: .; cdr3_nt: TGTGCCAGCAGTAGGAAACAGGCTCCTCCGTCCAATGAGCAGTTCTTC; cdr3_aa: CASSRKQAPPSNEQFF
j_call: TRBJ2-1; v_call: TRBV28; d_call: TRBD2; clone_size: .; cdr3_nt: TGTGCCAGCACAACACTAGCGGGAGGAAGTGAGCAGTTCTTC; cdr3_aa: CASTTLAGGSEQFF
j_call: TRBJ2-2; v_call: TRBV6-5; d_call: .; clone_size: once; cdr3_nt: TGTGCCAGCAGTTACGCGAGGAACAGGGCCGGGGAGCTGTTTTTT; cdr3_aa: CASSYARNRAGELFF
j_call: TRBJ1-5; v_call: TRBV6-6; d_call: .; clone_size: .; cdr3_nt: TGTGCCAGCAGTTCTGGGGCGGACAATCAGCCCCAGCATTTT; cdr3_aa: CASSSGADNQPQHF
j_call: TRBJ2-7; v_call: TRBV14; d_call: TRBD2; clone_size: .; cdr3_nt: TGTGCCAGCAGCCAGGAGCGGGGGTACGAGCAGTACTTC; cdr3_aa: CASSQERGYEQYF
j_call: TRBJ1-1; v_call: TRBV9; d_call: .; clone_size: .; cdr3_nt: TGTGCCAGCAGCCCGGGGGGGGTTACTGAAGCTTTCTTT; cdr3_aa: CASSPGGVTEAFF
j_call: TRBJ2-7; v_call: TRBV28; d_call: TRBD1; clone_size: .; cdr3_nt: TGTGCCAGCAGAGGGACAGGGGCCTACGAGCAGTACTTC; cdr3_aa: CASRGTGAYEQYF
j_call: TRBJ2-7; v_call: TRBV5-5; d_call: TRBD1; clone_size: .; cdr3_nt: TGTGCCAGCAGCTTGTCCGTCGGACAGGGATCCGAGCAGTACTTC; cdr3_aa: CASSLSVGQGSEQYF
j_call: TRBJ2-7; v_call: TRBV5-1; d_call: .; clone_size: .; cdr3_nt: TGCGCCAGCAGCTTGACAGGGATCTACGAGCAGTACTTC; cdr3_aa: CASSLTGIYEQYF
j_call: TRBJ1-1; v_call: TRBV2; d_call: TRBD1; clone_size: medium-sized; cdr3_nt: TGTGCCAGCGGTTGGACAGGGGCGAACACTGAAGCTTTCTTT; cdr3_aa: CASGWTGANTEAFF
j_call: TRBJ2-1; v_call: TRBV7-3; d_call: .; clone_size: .; cdr3_nt: TGTGCCAGCAGCTCCGCCGGAAGCGGTGAGCAGTTCTTC; cdr3_aa: CASSSAGSGEQFF
j_call: TRBJ2-2; v_call: TRBV5-8; d_call: TRBD2; clone_size: .; cdr3_nt: TGTGCCAGCAGATTAGCGGGCACCGGGGAGCTGTTTTTT; cdr3_aa: CASRLAGTGELFF
j_call: TRBJ2-7; v_call: TRBV6-5; d_call: .; clone_size: medium-sized; cdr3_nt: TGTGCCAGCAGTTTAGGGGGGGAGGGCTCCTACGAGCAGTACTTC; cdr3_aa: CASSLGGEGSYEQYF
j_call: TRBJ2-7; v_call: TRBV11-1; d_call: .; clone_size: few; cdr3_nt: TGTGCCAGCAGCTTAGGGAGGGGGCCAAGCGAGCAGTACTTC; cdr3_aa: CASSLGRGPSEQYF
j_call: TRBJ2-5; v_call: TRBV7-9; d_call: .; clone_size: .; cdr3_nt: TGTGCCAGCAGCTTAGGGTTGCGAGAGACCCAGTACTTC; cdr3_aa: CASSLGLRETQYF
j_call: TRBJ2-7; v_call: TRBV5-1; d_call: TRBD1; clone_size: few; cdr3_nt: TGCGCCAGCGGGACCGGGACAGGGAGGGTCGAGCAGTACTTC; cdr3_aa: CASGTGTGRVEQYF
j_call: TRBJ2-3; v_call: TRBV29-1; d_call: TRBD2; clone_size: .; cdr3_nt: TGCAGCACGGCGGGGGGGCACAGATCAGATACGCAGTATTTT; cdr3_aa: CSTAGGHRSDTQYF
j_call: TRBJ2-2; v_call: TRBV7-3; d_call: .; clone_size: .; cdr3_nt: TGTGCCAGCACGGCCGAGAGGCGCGGCGGGGAGCTGTTTTTT; cdr3_aa: CASTAERRGGELFF
j_call: TRBJ2-3; v_call: TRBV10-1; d_call: .; clone_size: .; cdr3_nt: TGCGCCAGCAGACAGAATAGAAGCACAGATACGCAGTATTTT; cdr3_aa: CASRQNRSTDTQYF
j_call: TRBJ1-1; v_call: TRBV5-1; d_call: .; clone_size: .; cdr3_nt: TGCGCCAGCAGGATACGTACCGGGTTAGCTGAAGCTTTCTTT; cdr3_aa: CASRIRTGLAEAFF
j_call: TRBJ2-5; v_call: TRBV19; d_call: TRBD2; clone_size: .; cdr3_nt: TGTGCCAGTAGGCCTCAAGGTCTAGCGGGCGTGGAGACCCAGTACTTC; cdr3_aa: CASRPQGLAGVETQYF
j_call: TRBJ1-1; v_call: TRBV29-1; d_call: .; clone_size: once; cdr3_nt: TGCAGCGCAAAGACCGACTTGAACACTGAAGCTTTCTTT; cdr3_aa: CSAKTDLNTEAFF
j_call: TRBJ2-7; v_call: TRBV21-1; d_call: .; clone_size: .; cdr3_nt: TGTGCCAGCAGCTGGGACAGGTCCTGGGAGCAGTACTTC; cdr3_aa: CASSWDRSWEQYF
j_call: TRBJ2-1; v_call: TRBV7-9; d_call: TRBD2; clone_size: .; cdr3_nt: TGTGCCAGCAGCTTAAGCGTCCAGCGGGGGGCCTCCAATGAGCAGTTCTTC; cdr3_aa: CASSLSVQRGASNEQFF
j_call: TRBJ1-1; v_call: TRBV13; d_call: .; clone_size: .; cdr3_nt: TGTGCCAGCAGCTCCCACGACAGCCTCTTAAACACTGAAGCTTTCTTT; cdr3_aa: CASSSHDSLLNTEAFF
j_call: TRBJ2-1; v_call: TRBV28; d_call: .; clone_size: .; cdr3_nt: TGTGCCAGCAGTTCGCAGTACAATGAGCAGTTCTTC; cdr3_aa: CASSSQYNEQFF
j_call: TRBJ1-2; v_call: TRBV27; d_call: .; clone_size: .; cdr3_nt: TGTGCCAGCAGTTCAAAGGAGGGTCTCTACTACTATGGCTACACCTTC; cdr3_aa: CASSSKEGLYYYGYTF
j_call: TRBJ2-6; v_call: TRBV9; d_call: TRBD1; clone_size: once; cdr3_nt: TGTGCCAGCAGCTCTACAGGGGGCGTAGGGGCCAACGTCCTGACTTTC; cdr3_aa: CASSSTGGVGANVLTF
j_call: TRBJ1-1; v_call: TRBV28; d_call: .; clone_size: .; cdr3_nt: TGTGCCAGCAGTTCAAGGGGGACGGAGAACACTGAAGCTTTCTTT; cdr3_aa: CASSSRGTENTEAFF
j_call: TRBJ2-2; v_call: TRBV28; d_call: .; clone_size: .; cdr3_nt: TGTGCCAGCAGTTCCCAGGATTCCACCGGGGAGCTGTTTTTT; cdr3_aa: CASSSQDSTGELFF
j_call: TRBJ2-3; v_call: TRBV5-1; d_call: .; clone_size: .; cdr3_nt: TGCGCCAGCTCGTTACCAGGGGCGGGGGACACAGATACGCAGTATTTT; cdr3_aa: CASSLPGAGDTDTQYF
j_call: TRBJ1-5; v_call: TRBV27; d_call: TRBD1; clone_size: .; cdr3_nt: TGTGCCAGCAGTTTTACGGCAGGGGGCGAAGGTCAGCCCCAGCATTTT; cdr3_aa: CASSFTAGGEGQPQHF
j_call: TRBJ2-7; v_call: TRBV19; d_call: .; clone_size: .; cdr3_nt: TGTGCCAGTAGCGTACAGGGTCATCCCCCGGGCGAGCAGTACTTC; cdr3_aa: CASSVQGHPPGEQYF
j_call: TRBJ2-7; v_call: TRBV7-3; d_call: .; clone_size: few; cdr3_nt: TGTGCCAGCAGCTTACAAGTAGCCGCCGAGCAGTACTTC; cdr3_aa: CASSLQVAAEQYF
j_call: TRBJ1-2; v_call: TRBV19; d_call: .; clone_size: .; cdr3_nt: TGTGCCAGTAGTTTCTGGGGGGGCGAGAACTATGGCTACACCTTC; cdr3_aa: CASSFWGGENYGYTF